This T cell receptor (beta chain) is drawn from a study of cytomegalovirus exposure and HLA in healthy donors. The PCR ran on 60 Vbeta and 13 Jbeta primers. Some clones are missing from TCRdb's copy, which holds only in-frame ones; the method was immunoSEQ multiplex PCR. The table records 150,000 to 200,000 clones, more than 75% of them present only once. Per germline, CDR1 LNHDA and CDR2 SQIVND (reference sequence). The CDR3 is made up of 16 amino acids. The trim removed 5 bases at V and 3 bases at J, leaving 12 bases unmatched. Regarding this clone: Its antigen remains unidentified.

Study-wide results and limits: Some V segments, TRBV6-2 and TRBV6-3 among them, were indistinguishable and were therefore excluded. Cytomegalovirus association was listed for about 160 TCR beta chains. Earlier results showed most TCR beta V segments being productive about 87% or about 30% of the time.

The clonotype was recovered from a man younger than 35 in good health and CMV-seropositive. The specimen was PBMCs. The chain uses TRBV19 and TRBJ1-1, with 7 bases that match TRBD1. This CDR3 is CASSLRSSTGDTEAFF. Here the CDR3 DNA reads TGTGCCAGTAGTCTCCGATCCTCTACAGGGGACACTGAAGCTTTCTTT.